Each of the 2 T cell receptor beta chains below was sequenced from the same sample in a study of T cell responses to AZD1222 COVID-19 vaccine. Measured with immunoSEQ multiplex PCR; TCRdb has only the in-frame clones, and not every one. This table has about 69,000 clones, roughly 80% appearing once. Sequences were derived from peripheral blood, sampled 28 days after the second AZD1222 dose. The receptor set was obtained from an adult who received the AZD1222 COVID-19 vaccine.

As DNA, the CDR3 is TGCGCCAGCAGCTCGGAGGGTATGGGTGAAAAACTGTTTTTT. This translates into CASSSEGMGEKLFF. The V call is TRBV5-1, the J call TRBJ1-4; D not certain. V was cut by 3 bases and J by 7 bases, with 13 bases left in between. This CDR3 region has 14 residues. Germline V gives CDR1 SGHRS, CDR2 YFSETQ.

The V gene is TRBV6-2 or TRBV6-3, the J gene TRBJ1-1; D uncertain. V gave up 3 bases and J gave up 4 bases, with 9 bases separating them. There are 13 residues in the CDR3. The germline gives CDR1 MNHEY, CDR2 SVGEGT. CDR3 nucleotide sequence: TGTGCCAGCAGTTATCCGGGAGGCACTGAAGCTTTCTTT. Translation gives CASSYPGGTEAFF.